This T cell receptor (beta chain) was documented in a study of blood T cell repertoires in COVID-19. For the study at large: The origin of the acute and convalescent COVID-19 samples was the United States, Italy and Spain. Sources were T cells, B-cell-depleted T cells, or PBMCs; the material itself was cDNA or gDNA.

The germline V gene has CDR1 SGHTA and CDR2 FQGTGA. V lost 4 bases to trimming and J lost 3 bases, with 22 bases between them. The CDR3 sequence is 18 residues long. How the authors handled the data: The assay estimated nucleated cells by amplifying reference gene primers. Assay used: immunoSEQ multiplex PCR; TCRdb lists only in-frame clones, some missing. That table gives V, J and clone size, and the DNA gave D and trimming. The sample lists 75,000 to 95,000 clones; approximately 86% were seen once. This sequence joins TRBV7-3 and TRBJ1-5; D not certain. The sequenced sample consisted of peripheral blood. The receptor's source is a man aged 50-60 years with acute or convalescent COVID-19. The chain's CDR3 is CASSSLPDSQDNNQPQHF. The DNA of the CDR3 is TGTGCCAGCAGCTCCCTCCCGGACTCACAAGATAACAATCAGCCCCAGCATTTT.